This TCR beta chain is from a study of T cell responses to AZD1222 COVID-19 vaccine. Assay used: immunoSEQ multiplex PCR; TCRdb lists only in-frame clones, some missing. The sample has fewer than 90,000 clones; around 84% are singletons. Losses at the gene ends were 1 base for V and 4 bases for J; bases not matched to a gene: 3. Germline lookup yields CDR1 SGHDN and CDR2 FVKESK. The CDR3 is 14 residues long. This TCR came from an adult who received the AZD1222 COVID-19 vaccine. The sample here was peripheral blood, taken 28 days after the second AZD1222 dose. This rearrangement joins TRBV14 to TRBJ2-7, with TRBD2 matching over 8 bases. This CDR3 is CASSQGRGGYEQYF. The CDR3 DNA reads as TGTGCCAGCAGCCAAGGCCGGGGGGGGTACGAGCAGTACTTC.